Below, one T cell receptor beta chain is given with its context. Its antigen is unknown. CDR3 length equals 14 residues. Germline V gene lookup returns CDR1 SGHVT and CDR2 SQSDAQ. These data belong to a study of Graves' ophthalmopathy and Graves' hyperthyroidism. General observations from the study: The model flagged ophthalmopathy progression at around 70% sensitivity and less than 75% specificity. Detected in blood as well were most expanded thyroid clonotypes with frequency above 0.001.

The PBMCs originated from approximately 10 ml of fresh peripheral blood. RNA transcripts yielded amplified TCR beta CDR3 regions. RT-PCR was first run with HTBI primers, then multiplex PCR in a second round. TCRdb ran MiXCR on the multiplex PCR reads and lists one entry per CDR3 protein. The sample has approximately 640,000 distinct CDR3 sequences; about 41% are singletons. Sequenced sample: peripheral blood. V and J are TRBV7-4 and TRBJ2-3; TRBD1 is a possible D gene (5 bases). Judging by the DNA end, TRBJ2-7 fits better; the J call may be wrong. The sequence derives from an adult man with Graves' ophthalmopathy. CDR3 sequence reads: CASSDPRAPDTQYF. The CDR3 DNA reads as TGTGCCAGCAGTGATCCCAGGGCCCCAGATACGCAGTACTTC.